Each of the 3 T cell receptor beta chains below was sequenced from the same sample in a study of blood T cell repertoires in COVID-19. Profiling relied on immunoSEQ multiplex PCR, and the TCRdb table lists in-frame clones only, not all of them. Here the sample spans about 220,000 clones, approximately 80% being singletons. The material sequenced was PBMCs or T cells enriched from blood (not recorded which). The receptor source for this set is a woman aged 55 to 70 who had recovered from COVID-19.

The V and J genes are TRBV5-4 and TRBJ1-4; 8 bases are a match to TRBD1. Looked up from germline, CDR1 is SGHNT and CDR2 is YYREEE (reference sequence). This CDR3 has 15 residues. J lost 4 bases, V lost 3 bases, and 5 bases had no gene match. The CDR3 is CASSSNRGGNEKLFF. DNA for the CDR3: TGTGCCAGCAGCTCGAACAGGGGGGGTAATGAAAAACTGTTTTTT. Complete variable domain (other parts from reference TRBV5-4 and TRBJ1-4): ETGVTQSPTHLIKTRGQQVTLRCSSQSGHNTVSWYQQALGQGPQFIFQYYREEENGRGNFPPRFSGLQFPNYSSELNVNALELDDSALYLCASSSNRGGNEKLFFGSGTQLSVL.

The chain links TRBV7-2 to TRBJ1-1; 7 nucleotides agree with TRBD1. The CDR3 consists of 13 residues. Germline V gene sequence: CDR1 SGHTA, CDR2 FQGNSA. V lost 5 bases and J lost 5; bases outside the gene matches: 5. The CDR3 DNA is TGTGCCAGCAGCACCAGGGGGTTAACTGAAGCTTTCTTT. It is translated as CASSTRGLTEAFF.

The chain carries TRBV10-3 and TRBJ2-7; D might be TRBD1 (6 bases). The germline V and J ends were trimmed by 2 bases and 2 bases, with 10 bases remaining between them. Germline V gene data show CDR1 as ENHRY and CDR2 as SYGVKD. This CDR3 region has 14 residues. In DNA form, the CDR3 reads TGTGCCATCAGTGAGCCAGACAGGACCTACGAGCAGTACTTC. This gives the protein CAISEPDRTYEQYF.